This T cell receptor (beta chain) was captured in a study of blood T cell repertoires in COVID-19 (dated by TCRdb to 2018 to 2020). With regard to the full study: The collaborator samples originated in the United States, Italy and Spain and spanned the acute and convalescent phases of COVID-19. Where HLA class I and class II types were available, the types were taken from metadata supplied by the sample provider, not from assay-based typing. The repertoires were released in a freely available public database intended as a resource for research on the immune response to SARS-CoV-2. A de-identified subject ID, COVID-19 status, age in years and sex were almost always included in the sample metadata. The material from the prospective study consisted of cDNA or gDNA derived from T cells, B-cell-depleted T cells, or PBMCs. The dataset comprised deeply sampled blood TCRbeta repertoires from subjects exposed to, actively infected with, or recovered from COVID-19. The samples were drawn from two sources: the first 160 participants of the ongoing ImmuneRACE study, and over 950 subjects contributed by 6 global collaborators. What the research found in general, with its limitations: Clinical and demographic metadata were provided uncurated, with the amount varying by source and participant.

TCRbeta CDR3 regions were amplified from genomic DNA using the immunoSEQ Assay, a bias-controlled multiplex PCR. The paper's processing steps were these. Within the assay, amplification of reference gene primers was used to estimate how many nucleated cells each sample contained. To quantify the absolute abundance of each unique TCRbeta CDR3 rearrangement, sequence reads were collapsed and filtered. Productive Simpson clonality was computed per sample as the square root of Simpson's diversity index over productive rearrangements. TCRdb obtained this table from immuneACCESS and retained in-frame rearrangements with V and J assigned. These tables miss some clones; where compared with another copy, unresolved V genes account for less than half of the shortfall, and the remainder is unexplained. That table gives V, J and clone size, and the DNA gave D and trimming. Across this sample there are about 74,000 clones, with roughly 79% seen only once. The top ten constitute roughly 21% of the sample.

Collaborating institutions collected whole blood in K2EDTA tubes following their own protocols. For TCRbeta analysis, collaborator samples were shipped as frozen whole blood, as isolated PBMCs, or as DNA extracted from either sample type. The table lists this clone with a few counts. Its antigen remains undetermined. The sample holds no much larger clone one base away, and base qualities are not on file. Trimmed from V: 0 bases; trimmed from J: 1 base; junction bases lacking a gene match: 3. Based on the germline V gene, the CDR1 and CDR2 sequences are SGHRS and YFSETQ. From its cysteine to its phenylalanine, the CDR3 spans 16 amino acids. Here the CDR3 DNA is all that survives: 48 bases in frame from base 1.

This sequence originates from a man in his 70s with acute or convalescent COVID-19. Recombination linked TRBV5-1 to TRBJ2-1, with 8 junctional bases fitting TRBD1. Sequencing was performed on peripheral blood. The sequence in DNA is TGCGCCAGCAGCTTGGGGGGGACAGGTTCCTACAATGAGCAGTTCTTC. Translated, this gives CASSLGGTGSYNEQFF.